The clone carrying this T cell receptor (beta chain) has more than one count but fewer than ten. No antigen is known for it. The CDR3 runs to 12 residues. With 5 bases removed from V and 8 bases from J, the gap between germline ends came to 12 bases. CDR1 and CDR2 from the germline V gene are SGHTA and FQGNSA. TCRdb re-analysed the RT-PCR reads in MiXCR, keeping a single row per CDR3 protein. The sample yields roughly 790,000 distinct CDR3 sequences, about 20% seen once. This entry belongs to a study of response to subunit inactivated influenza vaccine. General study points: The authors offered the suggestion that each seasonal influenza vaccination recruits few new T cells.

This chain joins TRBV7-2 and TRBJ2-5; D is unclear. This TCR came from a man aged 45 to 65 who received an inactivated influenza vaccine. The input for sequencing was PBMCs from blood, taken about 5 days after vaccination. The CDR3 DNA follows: TGTGCCAGCAGCCCACTCGCAACCACCCAGTACTTC. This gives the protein CASSPLATTQYF.